This T cell receptor (beta chain) was recovered during a study of T cells in Graves' hyperthyroidism and ophthalmopathy. Study in general: Peripheral blood sampling occurred at initial diagnosis, before any treatment.

The CDR3 loop spans 16 amino acids. V gave up 5 bases and J gave up 0 bases, with 13 bases separating them. Germline V gene data show CDR1 as SGHVS and CDR2 as FQNEAQ. Researchers took RNA transcripts and amplified the TCR beta CDR3 regions from them. When the TCR CDR3 underwent first-round RT-PCR, the HTBI primer set was used. TCRdb processed the multiplex PCR reads anew with MiXCR; each CDR3 protein has one entry. The table includes roughly 710,000 distinct CDR3 sequences, approximately 36% detected once. Newly diagnosed hyperthyroidism patients aged 18 to 65 years had disease lasting under 2 months. Diagnostic assessment was based on clinical symptoms, serum thyroxine and TRAb, thyroid ultrasound and orbital computed tomography. The PBMCs were sourced from fresh peripheral blood (about 9.7 ml). In the case of this clonotype: Given a much more abundant clone one base away, this may be a read error.

The V and J genes are TRBV7-8 and TRBJ2-2; D is perhaps TRBD1 or TRBD2 (5 bases each). The sequence came from a woman aged 40 to 55 with Graves' hyperthyroidism. Sequences were obtained from blood. The CDR3 DNA follows: TGTGCCAGCAGCCACGGGACGAGGGCGAACACCGGGGAGCTGTTTTTT. This translates into CASSHGTRANTGELFF.